The clone carrying this TCR beta chain was seen only a few times. Its antigen is as yet unknown. The germline V gene encodes CDR1 MGHRA and CDR2 YSYEKL. V dropped 0 bases and J dropped 3 bases, with 17 bases sitting between them. The CDR3 totals 17 residues. The data belong to a study of T cell repertoires in cytomegalovirus infection. Study context: It was the public TCR beta signatures that indicated both CMV infection and matching HLA type.

Broader study findings: HLA-C-restricted CMV clonotypes gave the most frequent clonotype in two of eight donors. Based on cumulative public TCR beta family frequency, carriers of CMV plus the relevant HLA were identified.

MiXCR, run by TCRdb on the reads, gives a single entry per CDR3 protein. The data contain about 460,000 distinct CDR3 sequences, roughly 12% of them singletons. The clonotype comes from a human donor in good health (CMV status not recorded). Some clones in this sample may be carry-over from other donors' samples. The gene calls are TRBV4-1 and TRBJ1-1; no firm D call. Material for sequencing was PBMCs. The CDR3 DNA follows: TGCGCCAGCAGCCAAGATGGAGCCCTTCTCGGACACACTGAAGCTTTCTTT. This translates into CASSQDGALLGHTEAFF.